Below, 6 T cell receptor beta chains from the same sample are listed, as sequenced in a study of control samples from healthy donors and cancer patients. Clones were sequenced by immunoSEQ multiplex PCR, and TCRdb holds only the in-frame ones, with some missing. The table has 100,000 to 150,000 clones, less than 95% seen once. The sequenced material came from blood. The receptors here all came from a man aged 25-45 years in good health.

The V gene is TRBV13, the J gene TRBJ2-5; 7 positions match TRBD2. The CDR3 is 15 residues long. Germline lookup yields CDR1 PRHDT and CDR2 FYEKMQ (reference sequence). Trimming took 2 bases from V and 4 from J; bases not matched to a gene: 7. CDR3 sequence reads: CASSLMASGVETQYF. Here the CDR3 DNA reads TGTGCCAGCAGCTTAATGGCTAGCGGAGTAGAGACCCAGTACTTC.

The J gene is TRBJ1-2, the V gene TRBV19, with 7 bases identical to TRBD1. V trimming: 3 bases; J trimming: 4 bases; junction bases outside the gene matches: 8. CDR3 length: 15 amino acids. In germline, CDR1 is LNHDA, CDR2 SQIVND (reference sequence). In DNA, the CDR3 is TGTGCCAGTAGTATGTCGAGAGGGGGCCGCTATGGCTACACCTTC. Translating gives CASSMSRGGRYGYTF. Filled out from reference TRBV19 and TRBJ1-2, the complete variable domain reads DGGITQSPKYLFRKEGQNVTLSCEQNLNHDAMYWYRQDPGQGLRLIYYSQIVNDFQKGDIAEGYSVSREKKESFPLTVTSAQKNPTAFYLCASSMSRGGRYGYTFGSGTRLTVV.

The gene calls are TRBV28 and TRBJ2-7; TRBD2 is a possible D gene (5 bases). Germline V gene data show CDR1 as MDHEN and CDR2 as SYDVKM. The CDR3 is 13 amino acids. The germline V and J ends were trimmed by 6 bases and 2 bases, with 11 bases remaining between them. The DNA for the CDR3 is TGTGCCAGCAGAGGACTCCAGGCCTACGAGCAGTACTTC. Its protein product is CASRGLQAYEQYF.

The chain has TRBV18 and TRBJ1-4; 8 bases fit TRBD1. CDR1 is KGHSH, CDR2 LQKENI, per germline. CDR3 length equals 16 residues. The junction had 4 bases not matched to a gene; V was cut back by 4 bases and J by 0 bases. The CDR3 spells CASSLGQASTNEKLFF. In DNA, the CDR3 is TGTGCCAGCTCACTGGGACAGGCCTCAACTAATGAAAAACTGTTTTTT.

The V and J genes are TRBV28 and TRBJ2-7, with 7 bases matching TRBD1. The germline V gene has CDR1 MDHEN and CDR2 SYDVKM. The CDR3 loop spans 15 amino acids. Unmatched junction bases numbered 12, after V lost 5 bases and J lost 5 bases. Written as DNA, the CDR3 is TGTGCCAGCAGTGCCTCGGGACAGTGGAGGCACGAGCAGTACTTC. Its translation: CASSASGQWRHEQYF.

The V and J genes are TRBV30 and TRBJ1-6, with 7 bases lining up with TRBD1. The CDR3 runs 13 residues. The V and J ends lost 4 bases and 9 bases, in that order; junction bases with no gene match: 6. In germline, CDR1 is GTSNPN, CDR2 SVGIG (reference sequence). The chain's CDR3 is CAWTGGTISPLHF. The CDR3 coding sequence is TGTGCCTGGACAGGGGGGACTATTTCACCCCTCCACTTT.